This T cell receptor beta chain was documented in a study of human T cells and chemical hapten exposure. Germline CDR1 is SEHNR and CDR2 is FQNEAQ (reference sequence). The CDR3 loop spans 10 amino acids. V gave up 5 bases and J gave up 8 bases, with 5 bases separating them. Time point in this sample: patch test 3, about 24 weeks after DPC sensitization. Treatment described: therapeutic diphenylcyclopropenone sensitization with weekly scalp DPC. One entry per CDR3 protein, called by TCRdb with MiXCR from the RACE reads. The sample holds some 180,000 distinct CDR3 sequences, around 25% seen once. This TCR came from a woman in her thirties or forties with alopecia areata. Some clones in this sample may be carry-over from other donors' samples. The rearrangement joins TRBV7-9 to TRBJ2-3; D is undetermined. Sequences were derived from whole blood, sampled in connection with sensitization to the hapten diphenylcyclopropenone (DPC). CDR3 protein: CASSLSTQYF. The CDR3 DNA follows: TGTGCCAGCAGCCTCAGTACGCAGTATTTT.